A single sample is the source of the 30 T cell receptor beta chains below, sequenced in a study of blood T cell repertoires in COVID-19. The method was immunoSEQ multiplex PCR; TCRdb's version includes in-frame clones alone and lacks a portion of them. The sample yields hundreds of thousands of clones, under 90% seen once. Material: peripheral blood. The receptors were gathered from a man aged 55 to 70 who had recovered from COVID-19.

V usage is TRBV19 and J usage is TRBJ2-7; 11 nucleotides match TRBD1. The CDR3 length is 15 residues. The V segment lost 1 base and the J segment 4 bases; nucleotides outside the gene matches: 3. Germline CDR1 and CDR2: LNHDA and SQIVND (reference sequence). CDR3 DNA sequence: TGTGCCAGTAGTATAGGGACAGGGGGCCGGTACGAGCAGTACTTC. Its protein is CASSIGTGGRYEQYF.

The chain recombines TRBV4-1 with TRBJ2-3, with D maybe TRBD1 (6 bases). With 0 bases removed from V and 2 bases from J, the gap between germline ends came to 15 bases. Germline loops: CDR1 MGHRA, CDR2 YSYEKL. This CDR3 is 17 amino acids long. The CDR3 sequence: CASSQEGRGTATDTQYF. In nucleotides, the CDR3 is TGCGCCAGCAGCCAAGAGGGTAGGGGGACGGCCACAGATACGCAGTATTTT.

This clone was counted once. This chain joins TRBV6-2 or TRBV6-3 and TRBJ2-7; D may be TRBD2 (5 bases). This CDR3 is 14 amino acids long. The V end lost 2 bases, the J end lost 6 bases, and 14 bases lay between the germline ends. Per the germline V gene, CDR1 is MNHEY and CDR2 is SVGEGT. CDR3 sequence: CASSYPYYSGEQYF. The CDR3 region has the DNA TGTGCCAGCAGTTACCCGTATTACAGCGGCGAGCAGTACTTC.

The V gene is TRBV19, the J gene TRBJ1-2, with a tentative D call TRBD1 (6 bases). This CDR3 comprises 15 residues. From germline, CDR1 is LNHDA and CDR2 SQIVND (reference sequence). Trimming removed 1 base at V and 0 bases at J, with 9 bases between. CDR3 sequence (DNA): TGTGCCAGTAGTATAGTTACAGGGCCTAACTATGGCTACACCTTC. It yields the protein CASSIVTGPNYGYTF.

The chain recombines TRBV7-3 with TRBJ2-3, with 8 bases fitting TRBD2. This CDR3 region has 14 residues. CDR1 and CDR2 (germline): SGHTA, FQGTGA. Trimming cost V 5 bases and J 4 bases; bases outside gene matches: 5. The CDR3 region is CASSLGLAPDTQYF. CDR3 coding DNA: TGTGCCAGCAGCCTAGGACTAGCCCCAGATACGCAGTATTTT. Complete variable domain (other parts from reference TRBV7-3 and TRBJ2-3): GAGVSQTPSNKVTEKGKYVELRCDPISGHTALYWYRQSLGQGPEFLIYFQGTGAADDSGLPNDRFFAVRPEGSVSTLKIQRTERGDSAVYLCASSLGLAPDTQYFGPGTRLTVL.

The chain's CDR3 is CASRRRTGEGNQPQHF. CDR3 nucleotide sequence: TGTGCCAGTAGACGCCGGACAGGCGAAGGCAATCAGCCCCAGCATTTT. This chain uses TRBV19 with TRBJ1-5, with TRBD1 matching 7 bases. The CDR3 contains 16 residues. After removal of 6 bases from V and 2 bases from J, the junction contained 10 bases not matched to a gene. From germline, CDR1 is LNHDA and CDR2 SQIVND (reference sequence).

The V gene is TRBV7-8, the J gene TRBJ2-3, with 9 bases identical to TRBD2. With 5 bases clipped from V and 7 bases from J, the junction kept 10 bases outside the gene matches. Germline assignment: CDR1 SGHVS and CDR2 FQNEAQ. CDR3 length: 15 amino acids. The CDR3 spells CASSPPRTSAHTQYF. DNA for the CDR3: TGTGCCAGCAGCCCACCCCGGACTAGCGCACATACGCAGTATTTT.

This clone has a handful of counts. The V gene is TRBV9, the J gene TRBJ1-2, with D perhaps TRBD1 (6 bases). Germline lookup yields CDR1 SGDLS and CDR2 YYNGEE. The CDR3 is 13 residues long. Trimming removed 2 bases at V and 2 bases at J, with 7 bases between. This CDR3 reads CASSVTGNYGYTF. The CDR3 coding sequence is TGTGCCAGCAGCGTGACAGGAAACTATGGCTACACCTTC. Combining the CDR3 with reference TRBV9 and TRBJ1-2 gives the whole variable domain DSGVTQTPKHLITATGQRVTLRCSPRSGDLSVYWYQQSLDQGLQFLIQYYNGEERAKGNILERFSAQQFPDLHSELNLSSLELGDSALYFCASSVTGNYGYTFGSGTRLTVV.

CDR3 in amino acids: CAIRPGGALGYEQYF. DNA for the CDR3: TGTGCCATCAGGCCCGGGGGGGCATTGGGCTACGAGCAGTACTTC. The chain couples TRBV10-3 to TRBJ2-7; TRBD2 matches at 8 bases. Looked up from germline, CDR1 is ENHRY and CDR2 is SYGVKD. The CDR3 spans 15 residues. The trim removed 6 bases at V and 3 bases at J, leaving 10 bases unmatched.

This chain links TRBV5-4 with TRBJ1-2; 10 nucleotides align to TRBD1. V lost 4 bases, J lost 3 bases, and 6 bases stayed unmatched. CDR1 is SGHNT, CDR2 YYREEE, per germline (reference sequence). The CDR3 runs 15 residues. The CDR3 loop reads CASSASTGGDYGYTF. CDR3 sequence (DNA): TGTGCCAGCAGCGCCTCGACAGGGGGCGACTATGGCTACACCTTC.

The J gene is TRBJ2-1, the V gene TRBV18; weak D call: TRBD2 (6 bases). The V and J ends lost 3 bases and 8 bases respectively, with 14 bases between them. CDR1 and CDR2 (germline): KGHSH, LQKENI. The CDR3 covers 14 residues. CDR3 DNA: TGTGCCAGCTCACCGGGGACTCCAAGTTATGAGCAGTTCTTC. This encodes CASSPGTPSYEQFF.

This clone was seen only once. This rearrangement joins TRBV5-1 to TRBJ2-2, with TRBD1 matching over 8 bases. The V and J ends lost 4 bases and 6 bases, in that order; junction bases with no gene match: 5. The germline V gene encodes CDR1 SGHRS and CDR2 YFSETQ. This CDR3 spans 14 amino acids. The CDR3 is CASSPGTGSGELFF. CDR3 nucleotides: TGCGCCAGCAGCCCCGGGACAGGATCCGGGGAGCTGTTTTTT. Together with reference TRBV5-1 and TRBJ2-2, the CDR3 gives the full variable domain: KAGVTQTPRYLIKTRGQQVTLSCSPISGHRSVSWYQQTPGQGLQFLFEYFSETQRNKGNFPGRFSGRQFSNSRSEMNVSTLELGDSALYLCASSPGTGSGELFFGEGSRLTVL.

This chain uses TRBV4-3 with TRBJ2-7; tentative D call: TRBD1 (6 bases). Looked up from germline, CDR1 is LGHNA and CDR2 is YSLEER. This CDR3 comprises 17 residues. The V end was cut by 1 base, the J end by 7 bases, with 23 bases between. CDR3 DNA sequence: TGCGCCAGCAGCCAAGGCCGATACCGACAGGCACCCGGAGAGCAGTACTTC. It codes for CASSQGRYRQAPGEQYF.

The gene calls are TRBV28 and TRBJ1-4; D not certain. The V end was cut by 6 bases, the J end by 7 bases, with 15 bases between. Germline lookup yields CDR1 MDHEN and CDR2 SYDVKM. The CDR3 loop spans 14 amino acids. This CDR3 reads CASSLRTEGEKLFF. CDR3 sequence (DNA): TGTGCCAGCAGCCTTCGGACCGAGGGTGAAAAACTGTTTTTT. The variable domain in full, completed from reference TRBV28 and TRBJ1-4, reads DVKVTQSSRYLVKRTGEKVFLECVQDMDHENMFWYRQDPGLGLRLIYFSYDVKMKEKGDIPEGYSVSREKKERFSLILESASTNQTSMYLCASSLRTEGEKLFFGSGTQLSVL.

CDR3 sequence reads: CASSTPGGPQHF. The CDR3 bases are TGTGCCAGCAGTACCCCGGGGGGGCCCCAGCATTTT. The rearrangement joins TRBV27 to TRBJ1-5; possible D gene TRBD1, 5 bases. The CDR3 runs to 12 residues. Trimming stripped 5 bases from V and 9 bases from J, with 11 bases between. Germline V CDR1 and CDR2: MNHEY, SMNVEV (reference sequence).

This chain joins TRBV7-2 and TRBJ2-1; 12 bases align to TRBD2. Looked up from germline, CDR1 is SGHTA and CDR2 is FQGNSA. CDR3 length: 15 residues. Unmatched junction bases numbered 7, after V lost 4 bases and J lost 9 bases. The CDR3 DNA reads TGTGCCAGCAGCTCCTCTAGCGGGAGGGGCCCTGAGCAGTTCTTC. Its translation: CASSSSSGRGPEQFF.

The V gene is TRBV19, the J gene TRBJ1-2; 8 nucleotides align to TRBD1. Germline assignment: CDR1 LNHDA and CDR2 SQIVND (reference sequence). J was trimmed by 8 bases and V by 6 bases; bases with no gene match: 11. The CDR3 runs 14 residues. The CDR3 DNA sequence: TGTGCCAGTAGGAATACAGGGGGTCGTCTGGGCTACACCTTC. Translated: CASRNTGGRLGYTF.

The gene calls are TRBV6-2 or TRBV6-3 and TRBJ1-5; D gene unclear. The V end lost 2 bases, the J end lost 2 bases, and 7 bases lay between the germline ends. Germline CDR1 MNHEY, CDR2 SVGEGT. The CDR3 has 14 residues. The CDR3 here is CASSYQQRNQPQHF. The DNA of the CDR3 is TGTGCCAGCAGTTACCAACAGCGCAATCAGCCCCAGCATTTT.

This clone was observed once. CDR3: CASRFGPPYRVPPKYGSSYEQYF. CDR3 nucleotide sequence: TGTGCAAGTCGCTTTGGTCCCCCTTACAGGGTCCCCCCGAAGTATGGCAGCTCCTACGAGCAGTACTTC. This chain links TRBV12-2 with TRBJ2-7; TRBD1 is the table's D call, not checked against the DNA. TRBV12-2 is designated a pseudogene. This CDR3 has 23 residues.

The gene calls are TRBV5-5 and TRBJ1-4, with 9 bases identical to TRBD1. Trimming cost V 0 bases and J 7 bases; bases outside gene matches: 4. The CDR3 length is 15 residues. In germline, CDR1 is SGHKS, CDR2 YYEKEE (reference sequence). The CDR3 DNA sequence: TGTGCCAGCAGCTTGGACAGGGGGCTTGGTGAAAAACTGTTTTTT. It encodes CASSLDRGLGEKLFF.

The gene calls are TRBV7-9 and TRBJ2-7; D is unresolved. The CDR3 contains 14 residues. Germline V gene data show CDR1 as SEHNR and CDR2 as FQNEAQ (reference sequence). Trimming removed 8 bases at V and 0 bases at J, with 14 bases between. For the CDR3, the DNA is TGTGCCAGCGTAAGTTCAGTTGACTCCTACGAGCAGTACTTC. Its protein is CASVSSVDSYEQYF.

The chain employs TRBV11-1 and TRBJ1-1; a weak D match, TRBD1 (5 bases). Germline V CDR1 and CDR2: SGHAT, FQDESV (reference sequence). This CDR3 comprises 15 residues. The V gene lost 1 base and the J gene lost 1 base, with 10 bases spanning the gap. CDR3 nucleotides: TGTGCCAGCAGCTTAGTCCAGGGTAGGAACACTGAAGCTTTCTTT. It is translated as CASSLVQGRNTEAFF.

The CDR3: CAIGPSANTGELFF. CDR3 nucleotide sequence: TGTGCCATCGGGCCTTCGGCGAACACCGGGGAGCTGTTTTTT. V is TRBV10-3 and J is TRBJ2-2; no clear D gene. V dropped 8 bases and J dropped 0 bases, with 10 bases sitting between them. The germline V gene has CDR1 ENHRY and CDR2 SYGVKD. This CDR3 contains 14 residues.

The chain links TRBV19 to TRBJ2-5; tentatively, D is TRBD1 (6 bases). Looked up from germline, CDR1 is LNHDA and CDR2 is SQIVND (reference sequence). The CDR3 runs to 14 residues. V was shortened by 10 bases and J by 9 bases, with 24 bases between the two germline ends. The CDR3 DNA sequence: TGTGCCACTTCATGGGGACAACGTAGTAGTGCCCAGTACTTC. The encoded protein is CATSWGQRSSAQYF.

J is TRBJ2-2 and V is TRBV3-1 (or the pseudogene TRBV3-2); weak D call: TRBD1 (6 bases). Per germline, CDR1 LGHDT and CDR2 YNNKEL (reference sequence). The CDR3 sequence is 17 residues long. Deletions cut 6 bases from V and 4 bases from J, with 21 bases between. The CDR3 nucleotides read TGTGCCAGCAGACAACATCCCGGGACATACGGCACCGGGGAGCTGTTTTTT. Translated: CASRQHPGTYGTGELFF.

The J gene is TRBJ2-7, the V gene TRBV29-1; tentatively, D is TRBD2 (6 bases). The CDR3 length is 10 residues. The germline gives CDR1 SQVTM, CDR2 ANQGSEA. The ends were cut back, 6 bases at V and 7 bases at J, with 10 bases in the middle. In nucleotides, the CDR3 is TGCAGCGTCCTTCGGGGGGAGCAGTACTTC. Protein sequence: CSVLRGEQYF.

The chain combines TRBV27 with TRBJ1-2, with a weak D call TRBD1 (5 bases). Germline V gene sequence: CDR1 MNHEY, CDR2 SMNVEV (reference sequence). The V gene lost 8 bases and the J gene lost 7 bases, with 20 bases spanning the gap. The CDR3 is 14 amino acids. The CDR3 here is CASRQLQGRSGYTF. CDR3 nucleotides: TGTGCCAGCCGCCAGTTGCAGGGTAGAAGTGGCTACACCTTC.

This chain connects TRBV18 to TRBJ2-1; D perhaps matches TRBD2 (5 bases). The V end was cut by 7 bases, the J end by 0 bases, with 13 bases between. The CDR3 contains 15 residues. Germline V gene data show CDR1 as KGHSH and CDR2 as LQKENI. In DNA, the CDR3 is TGTGCCAGCTGGAGTACTAGGAGCTCCTACAATGAGCAGTTCTTC. Its protein product is CASWSTRSSYNEQFF. Full variable domain (outside the CDR3, taken from reference TRBV18 and TRBJ2-1): NAGVMQNPRHLVRRRGQEARLRCSPMKGHSHVYWYRQLPEEGLKFMVYLQKENIIDESGMPKERFSAEFPKEGPSILRIQQVVRGDSAAYFCASWSTRSSYNEQFFGPGTRLTVL.

The genes are TRBV7-9 and TRBJ1-2; 7 nucleotides agree with TRBD1. This CDR3 comprises 16 residues. Germline V CDR1 and CDR2: SEHNR, FQNEAQ (reference sequence). J was trimmed by 0 bases and V by 3 bases; bases with no gene match: 7. The CDR3 spells CASSFRTGGTNYGYTF. CDR3 bases: TGTGCCAGCAGCTTCAGGACAGGCGGAACTAACTATGGCTACACCTTC.

The chain links TRBV7-2 to TRBJ2-7, with 11 bases identical to TRBD1. The CDR3 has 15 amino acids. Per the germline V gene, CDR1 is SGHTA and CDR2 is FQGNSA. J lost 7 bases, V lost 0 bases, and 5 bases had no gene match. The chain's CDR3 is CASSLAGTGGREQYF. The CDR3 DNA reads TGTGCCAGCAGCTTAGCGGGGACAGGGGGGCGGGAGCAGTACTTC.